This note documents a single T cell receptor beta chain sequence. This entry comes from a study of OX40 agonist ivuxolimab in advanced cancers. The overall study: From roughly 20 to 85 years was the age range, with a mean of around 57 years, and 70% to 85% were male. Treatment received earlier with anti-PD-1, anti-PD-L1 or anti-CTLA-4 agents was allowed, and 40% had some.

This table comes from immunoSEQ multiplex PCR, and its TCRdb copy is limited to in-frame clones, with some not included. The sample contains about 50,000 clones, approximately 86% of which appear only once. Sequenced material: CD4+ or CD8+ T cells sorted from blood, taken in a trial of the OX40 agonist ivuxolimab. The sequence was obtained from an adult with an advanced solid tumor such as melanoma, head and neck, liver or kidney cancer.

Here the CDR3 reads CASGSGRSNEQFF. CDR3 nucleotide sequence: TGTGCCAGCGGTAGCGGGAGGTCCAATGAGCAGTTCTTC. The J gene is TRBJ2-1, the V gene TRBV27, with 10 positions matching TRBD2. Unmatched junction bases numbered 4, after V lost 8 bases and J lost 6 bases. CDR1 MNHEY and CDR2 SMNVEV come from the germline V gene (reference sequence). This CDR3 comprises 13 residues.